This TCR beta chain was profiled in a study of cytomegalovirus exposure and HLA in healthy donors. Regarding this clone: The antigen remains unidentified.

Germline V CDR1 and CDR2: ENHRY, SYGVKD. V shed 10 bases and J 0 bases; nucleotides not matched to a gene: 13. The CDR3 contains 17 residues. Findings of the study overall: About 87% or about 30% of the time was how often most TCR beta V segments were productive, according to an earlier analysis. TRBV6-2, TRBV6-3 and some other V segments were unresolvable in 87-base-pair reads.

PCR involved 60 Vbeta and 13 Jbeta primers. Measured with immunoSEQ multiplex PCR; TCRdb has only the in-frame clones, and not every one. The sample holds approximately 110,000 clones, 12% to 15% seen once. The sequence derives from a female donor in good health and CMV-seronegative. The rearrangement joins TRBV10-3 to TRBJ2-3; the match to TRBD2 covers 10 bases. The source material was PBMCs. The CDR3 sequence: CATRFPSGGSSTDTQYF. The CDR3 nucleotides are TGTGCCACCCGGTTCCCTAGCGGGGGATCTAGCACAGATACGCAGTATTTT.